The clone carrying this T cell receptor (beta chain) was found a few times. The sample belongs to a study of blood T cell repertoires in COVID-19. Overall study context: COVID-19 samples collected from the United States, Italy and Spain covered acute and convalescent phases. The cDNA or gDNA used as material had been derived from T cells, B-cell-depleted T cells, or PBMCs.

Study processing details: Estimated nucleated cell counts came from reference gene primer amplification. Clones were sequenced by immunoSEQ multiplex PCR, and TCRdb holds only the in-frame ones, with some missing. For V, J and clone size, that table is used; D and trimming come from the DNA. The repertoire holds some 150,000 clones, with more than 65% as singletons. From germline, CDR1 is KGHDR and CDR2 SFDVKD. This CDR3 is built from 17 residues. V gave up 1 base and J gave up 4 bases, with 18 bases separating them. The TCR originated in a woman aged 50 to 60 with acute or convalescent COVID-19. The chain combines TRBV24-1 with TRBJ1-2; D is possibly TRBD1 (5 bases). The sample taken for sequencing was peripheral blood. CDR3 in amino acids: CATSDLAQGDGVYGYTF. The DNA of the CDR3 is TGTGCCACCAGTGATTTAGCCCAAGGGGATGGTGTCTATGGCTACACCTTC.